This record looks at one T cell receptor (beta chain) sequence and its context. Its antigen is still unknown. Authors of the study amplified TCR beta CDR3 regions from RNA transcripts. Researchers ran a first-round RT-PCR on the TCR CDR3 using the HTBI primer set. Using its own MiXCR run on the multiplex PCR reads, TCRdb lists one record per CDR3 protein. The sample consists of about 640,000 distinct CDR3 sequences, roughly 20% of them appearing once. This sample was included in a study of T cells in Graves' hyperthyroidism and ophthalmopathy. General study results and limits: Stable hyperthyroidism and ophthalmopathy were separated using 13 V-J signatures.

The ends were cut back, 7 bases at V and 8 bases at J, with 18 bases in the middle. The CDR3 spans 14 residues. The germline V gene encodes CDR1 SGHRS and CDR2 YFSETQ. Exclusion of a patient resulted from uncontrolled infection, other autoimmune disease, pregnancy or lactation. Together with thyroid ultrasound, orbital computed tomography, serum thyroxine and TRAb, clinical symptoms were used for diagnoses. This sample holds PBMCs from 9.5 to 10 ml fresh peripheral blood. Specimen: blood. This rearrangement joins TRBV5-1 to TRBJ1-4; possible D gene TRBD1, 6 bases. The receptor comes from a man aged 30 to 39 with Graves' ophthalmopathy. The CDR3 DNA follows: TGCGCCAGCGGAGAAGCGGGAGGGGGAGAAAAACTGTTTTTT. It is translated as CASGEAGGGEKLFF.